This T cell receptor (beta chain) was sequenced for a study of Ad26.COV2.S vaccination and SARS-CoV-2 variants. Study-wide results and limits: TCR breadth and depth estimates may have understated total T cell responses.

Note on this clone: The antigen remains unidentified.

Method: immunoSEQ multiplex PCR; TCRdb's copy keeps in-frame clones and lacks some. The profile covers 300,000 to 450,000 clones, with just over 90% appearing a single time and about 3.9% taken by the ten largest. The V and J ends lost 0 bases and 6 bases respectively, with 11 bases between them. CDR1 and CDR2 from the germline V gene are MGHRA and YSYEKL. The CDR3 spans 14 residues. The chain recombines TRBV4-1 with TRBJ1-1; D is uncertain. The sample in question was peripheral blood, obtained after recovery from COVID-19. The TCR was taken from a human donor who had recovered from COVID-19. The CDR3 nucleotides are TGCGCCAGCAGCCAAGATCCCGGGGTTGCTGAAGCTTTCTTT. Its protein is CASSQDPGVAEAFF.